The sequence of this T cell receptor (beta chain) was determined in a study of blood T cells in healthy people across ages. Study in general: Template-switching capture recovered about one barcoded beta molecule per two T cells.

The sample providers were healthy Caucasian people from Russia, aged about 6 to 95. At least 7 million PBMCs were isolated per sample. The germline CDR1 and CDR2 sequences are LGHNA and YSLEER. This CDR3 has 12 amino acids. The V and J ends lost 8 bases and 7 bases respectively, with 11 bases between them. It was with a sample-barcoded 5' primer and a J-beta primer mix that a second PCR of about 6 to 12 cycles was run. MiXCR, applied by TCRdb to the 5' RACE reads, yields one record per CDR3 protein. Counted here are fewer than 2 million distinct CDR3 sequences, about two fifths occurring once; the ten biggest clones make up 23%.

This TCR was sampled from a human donor in good health. Specimen: blood. The V and J genes are TRBV4-3 and TRBJ1-4; D gene ambiguous. As DNA, the CDR3 is TGCGCCAGCCCACCCGTGGGTGAAAAACTGTTTTTT. It specifies CASPPVGEKLFF.